This record looks at one TCR beta chain sequence and its context. No antigen is known for it. The PCR had 60 Vbeta and 13 Jbeta primers. The table came from immunoSEQ multiplex PCR; TCRdb's copy has only in-frame clones and leaves some out. The sample lists approximately 110,000 clones, around 60% occurring once. Donors counted as nominally healthy when sampled, yet unrecorded immune exposures were likely. CDR1 SGHNT and CDR2 YYREEE come from the germline V gene (reference sequence). The CDR3 is made up of 14 amino acids. The data belong to a study of cytomegalovirus exposure and HLA in healthy donors. The study's findings and limits: The dataset shows that most TCR sequences were rare, while some public TCRs occurred in many donors.

The V call is TRBV5-4, the J call TRBJ2-5, with 9 positions matching TRBD1. The J call may be in error: the DNA end matches TRBJ2-7 better. Sequencing input: PBMCs. This receptor was identified in a man under 40 in good health and CMV-seropositive. DNA for the CDR3: TGTGCCAGCAGCATCCGGGACAGGGTTTTCGAGCAGTACTTC. The encoded protein is CASSIRDRVFEQYF.